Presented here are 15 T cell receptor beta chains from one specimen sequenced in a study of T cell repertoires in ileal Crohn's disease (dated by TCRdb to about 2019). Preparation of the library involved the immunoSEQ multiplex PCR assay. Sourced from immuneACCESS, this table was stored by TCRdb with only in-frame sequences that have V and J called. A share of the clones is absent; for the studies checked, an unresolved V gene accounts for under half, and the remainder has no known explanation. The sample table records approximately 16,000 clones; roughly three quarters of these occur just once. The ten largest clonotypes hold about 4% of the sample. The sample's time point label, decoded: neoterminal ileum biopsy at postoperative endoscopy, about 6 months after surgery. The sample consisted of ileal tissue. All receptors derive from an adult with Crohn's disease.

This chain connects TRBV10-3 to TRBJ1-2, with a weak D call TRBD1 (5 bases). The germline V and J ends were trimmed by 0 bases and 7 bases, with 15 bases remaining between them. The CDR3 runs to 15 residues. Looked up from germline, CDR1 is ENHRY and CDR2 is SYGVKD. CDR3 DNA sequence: TGTGCCATCAGTGAGTCGACTCTAGGGGAAGGTGGCTACACCTTC. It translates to CAISESTLGEGGYTF.

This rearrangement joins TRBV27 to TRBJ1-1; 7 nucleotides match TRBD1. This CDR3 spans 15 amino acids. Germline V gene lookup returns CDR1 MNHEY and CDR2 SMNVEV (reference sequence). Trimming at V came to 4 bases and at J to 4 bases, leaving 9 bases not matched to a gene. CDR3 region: CASSYVSGGTTEAFF. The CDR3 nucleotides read TGTGCCAGCAGTTACGTTTCAGGGGGGACCACTGAAGCTTTCTTT.

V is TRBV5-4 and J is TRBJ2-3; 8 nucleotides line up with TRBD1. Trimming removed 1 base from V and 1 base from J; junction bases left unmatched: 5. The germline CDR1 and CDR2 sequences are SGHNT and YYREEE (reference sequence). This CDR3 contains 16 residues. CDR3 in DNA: TGTGCCAGCAGCTTGAACAGGGGGTCCGGCACAGATACGCAGTATTTT. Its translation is CASSLNRGSGTDTQYF.

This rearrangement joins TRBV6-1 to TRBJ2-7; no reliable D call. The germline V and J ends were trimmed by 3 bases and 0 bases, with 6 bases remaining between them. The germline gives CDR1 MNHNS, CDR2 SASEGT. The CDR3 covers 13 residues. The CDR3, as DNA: TGTGCCAGCAGTGACGTCAACTCCTACGAGCAGTACTTC. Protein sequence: CASSDVNSYEQYF.

The CDR3 sequence is CASGLAATNEQFF. In DNA form, the CDR3 reads TGTGCCTCTGGACTAGCGGCAACCAATGAGCAGTTCTTC. This chain connects TRBV6-5 to TRBJ2-1; 10 positions agree with TRBD2. The germline gives CDR1 MNHEY, CDR2 SVGAGI. This CDR3 spans 13 amino acids. V lost 11 bases and J lost 6; bases outside the gene matches: 7.

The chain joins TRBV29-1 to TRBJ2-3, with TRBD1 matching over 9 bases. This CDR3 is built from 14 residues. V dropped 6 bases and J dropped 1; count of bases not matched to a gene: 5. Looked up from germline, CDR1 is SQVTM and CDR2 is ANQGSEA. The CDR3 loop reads CSVRQGVGTDTQYF. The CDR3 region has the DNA TGCAGCGTCCGACAGGGGGTCGGCACAGATACGCAGTATTTT.

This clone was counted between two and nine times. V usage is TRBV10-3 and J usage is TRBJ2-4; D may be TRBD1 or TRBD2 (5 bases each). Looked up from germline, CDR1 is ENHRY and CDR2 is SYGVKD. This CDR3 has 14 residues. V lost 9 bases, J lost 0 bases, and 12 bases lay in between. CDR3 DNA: TGTGCCATAGGGACCGATCTAGCCAAAAACATTCAGTACTTC. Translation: CAIGTDLAKNIQYF.

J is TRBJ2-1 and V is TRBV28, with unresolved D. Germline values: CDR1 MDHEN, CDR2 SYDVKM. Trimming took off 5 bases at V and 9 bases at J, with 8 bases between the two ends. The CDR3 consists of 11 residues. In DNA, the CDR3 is TGTGCCAGCAGTAAGGGCATTGAGCAGTTCTTC. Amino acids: CASSKGIEQFF.

The CDR3 spells CASSQGGQGQDCEYF. CDR3 nucleotide sequence: TGTGCCAGCAGCCAAGGGGGGCAGGGGCAGGATTGCGAGTACTTC. The rearrangement links TRBV14 to TRBJ2-7; tentative D call: TRBD1 (6 bases). Germline CDR1 and CDR2: SGHDN and FVKESK. CDR3 length: 15 residues. V lost 1 base to trimming and J lost 11 bases, with 21 bases between them.

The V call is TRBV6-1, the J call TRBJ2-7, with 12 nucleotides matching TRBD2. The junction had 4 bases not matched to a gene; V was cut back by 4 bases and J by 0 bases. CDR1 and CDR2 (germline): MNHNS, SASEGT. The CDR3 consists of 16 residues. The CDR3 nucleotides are TGTGCCAGCAGTGTCCTAGCGGGAGGGAGCTCCTACGAGCAGTACTTC. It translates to CASSVLAGGSSYEQYF.

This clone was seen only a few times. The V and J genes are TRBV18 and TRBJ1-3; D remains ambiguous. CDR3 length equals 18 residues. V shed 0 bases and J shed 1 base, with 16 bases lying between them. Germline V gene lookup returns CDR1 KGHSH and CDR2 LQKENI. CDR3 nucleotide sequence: TGTGCCAGCTCACCACCATCTGCCCGCACGGGATCTGGAAACACCATATATTTT. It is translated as CASSPPSARTGSGNTIYF.

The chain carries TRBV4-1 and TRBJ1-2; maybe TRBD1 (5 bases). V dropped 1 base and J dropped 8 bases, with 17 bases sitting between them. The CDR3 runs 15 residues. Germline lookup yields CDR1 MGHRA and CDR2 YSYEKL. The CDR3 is CASSQANLLGDGYTF. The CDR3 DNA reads TGCGCCAGCAGCCAAGCAAATTTATTAGGGGACGGCTACACCTTC.

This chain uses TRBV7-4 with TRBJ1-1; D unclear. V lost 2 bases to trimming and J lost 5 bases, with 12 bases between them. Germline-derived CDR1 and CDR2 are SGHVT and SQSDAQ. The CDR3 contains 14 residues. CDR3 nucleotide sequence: TGTGCCAGCAGCTTATTGGGCGCGCTGACTGAAGCTTTCTTT. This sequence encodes CASSLLGALTEAFF.

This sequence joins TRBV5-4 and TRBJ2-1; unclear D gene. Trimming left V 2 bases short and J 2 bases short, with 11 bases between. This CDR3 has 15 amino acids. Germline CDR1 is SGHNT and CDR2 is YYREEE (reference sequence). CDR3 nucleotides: TGTGCCAGCAGCTTCGATGTGGGGACCTACAATGAGCAGTTCTTC. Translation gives CASSFDVGTYNEQFF.

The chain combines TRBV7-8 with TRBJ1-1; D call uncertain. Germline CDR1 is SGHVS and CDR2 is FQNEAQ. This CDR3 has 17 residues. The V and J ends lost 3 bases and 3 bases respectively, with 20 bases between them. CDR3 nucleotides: TGTGCCAGCAGCTTGAGAGGTTGGGGTCTGAAGGACACTGAAGCTTTCTTT. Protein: CASSLRGWGLKDTEAFF.